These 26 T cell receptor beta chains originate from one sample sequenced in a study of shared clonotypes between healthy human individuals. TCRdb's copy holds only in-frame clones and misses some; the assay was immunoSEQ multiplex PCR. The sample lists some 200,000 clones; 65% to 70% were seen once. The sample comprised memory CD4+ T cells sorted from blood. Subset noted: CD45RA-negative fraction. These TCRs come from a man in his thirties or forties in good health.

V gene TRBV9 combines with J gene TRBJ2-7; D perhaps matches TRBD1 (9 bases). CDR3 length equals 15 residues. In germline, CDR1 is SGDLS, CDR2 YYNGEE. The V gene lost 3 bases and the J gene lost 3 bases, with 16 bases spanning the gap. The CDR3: CASSAGGDRDYEQYF. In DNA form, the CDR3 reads TGTGCCAGCAGCGCCGGGGGGGACAGGGACTACGAGCAGTACTTC.

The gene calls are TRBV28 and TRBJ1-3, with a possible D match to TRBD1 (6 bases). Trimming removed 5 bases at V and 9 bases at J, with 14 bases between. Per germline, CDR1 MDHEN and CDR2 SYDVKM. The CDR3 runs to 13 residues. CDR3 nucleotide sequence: TGTGCCAGCAGTCCGGGACATTTTGGCACCATATATTTT. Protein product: CASSPGHFGTIYF.

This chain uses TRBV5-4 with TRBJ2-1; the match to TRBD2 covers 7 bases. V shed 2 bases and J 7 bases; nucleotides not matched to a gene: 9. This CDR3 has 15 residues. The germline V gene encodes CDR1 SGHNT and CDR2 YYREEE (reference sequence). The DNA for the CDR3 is TGTGCCAGCAGCTTTCTCGCACTTAGCGGGAATGAGCAGTTCTTC. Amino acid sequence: CASSFLALSGNEQFF.

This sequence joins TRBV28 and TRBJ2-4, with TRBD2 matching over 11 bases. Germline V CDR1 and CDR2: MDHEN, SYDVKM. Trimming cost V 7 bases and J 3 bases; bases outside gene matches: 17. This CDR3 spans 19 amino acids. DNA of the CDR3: TGTGCCAGCACCCCTCCCGCGGGACTAGCGGCCTTCGGCAAAAACATTCAGTACTTC. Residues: CASTPPAGLAAFGKNIQYF.

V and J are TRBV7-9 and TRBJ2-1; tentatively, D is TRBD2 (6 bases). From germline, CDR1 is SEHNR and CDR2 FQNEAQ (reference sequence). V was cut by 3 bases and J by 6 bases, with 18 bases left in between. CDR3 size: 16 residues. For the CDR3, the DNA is TGTGCCAGCAGCTTGGAGGGACTCTTCTCCGCCAATGAGCAGTTCTTC. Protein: CASSLEGLFSANEQFF.

CDR3: CASSTTVTNEKLFF. The CDR3 DNA sequence: TGTGCCAGTAGTACGACAGTAACCAATGAAAAACTGTTTTTT. This rearrangement joins TRBV19 to TRBJ1-4; D is possibly TRBD1 (5 bases). Germline-derived CDR1 and CDR2 are LNHDA and SQIVND (reference sequence). This CDR3 contains 14 residues. The V gene lost 4 bases and the J gene lost 5 bases, with 11 bases spanning the gap.

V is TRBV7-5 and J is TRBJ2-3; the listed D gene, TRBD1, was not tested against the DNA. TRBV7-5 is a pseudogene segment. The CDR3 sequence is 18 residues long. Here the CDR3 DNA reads TGTGTCAGAAGCTTTTTGACAGGGTCGTTCTCTAGCACAGATACGCAGTATTTT. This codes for CVRSFLTGSFSSTDTQYF.

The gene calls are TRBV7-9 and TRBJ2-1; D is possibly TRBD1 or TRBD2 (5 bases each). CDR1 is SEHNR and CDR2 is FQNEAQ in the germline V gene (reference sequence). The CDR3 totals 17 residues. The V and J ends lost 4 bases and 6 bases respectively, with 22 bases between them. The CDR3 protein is CASSSRGGLEALNEQFF. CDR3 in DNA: TGTGCCAGCAGCTCAAGGGGCGGGCTAGAAGCCCTCAATGAGCAGTTCTTC.

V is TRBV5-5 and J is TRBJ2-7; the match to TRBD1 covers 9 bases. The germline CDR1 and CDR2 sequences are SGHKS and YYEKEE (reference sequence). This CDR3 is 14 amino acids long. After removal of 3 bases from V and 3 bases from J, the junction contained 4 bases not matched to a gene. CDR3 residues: CASSSPTGGYEQYF. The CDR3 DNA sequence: TGTGCCAGCAGCTCCCCGACAGGGGGCTACGAGCAGTACTTC.

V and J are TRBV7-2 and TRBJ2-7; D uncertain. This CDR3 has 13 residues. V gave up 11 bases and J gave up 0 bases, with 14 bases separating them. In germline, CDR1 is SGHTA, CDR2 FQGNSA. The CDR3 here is CAVQREDSYEQYF. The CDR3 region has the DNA TGTGCCGTGCAGAGAGAGGACTCCTACGAGCAGTACTTC. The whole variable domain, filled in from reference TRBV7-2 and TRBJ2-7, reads GAGVSQSPSNKVTEKGKDVELRCDPISGHTALYWYRQSLGQGLEFLIYFQGNSAPDKSGLPSDRFSAERTGGSVSTLTIQRTQQEDSAVYLCAVQREDSYEQYFGPGTRLTVT.

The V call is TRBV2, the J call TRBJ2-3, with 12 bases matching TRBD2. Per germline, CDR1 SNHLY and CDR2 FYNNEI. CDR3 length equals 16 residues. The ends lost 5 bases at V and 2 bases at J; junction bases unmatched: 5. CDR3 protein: CASSRGLAGITDTQYF. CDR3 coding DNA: TGTGCCAGCAGTCGTGGACTAGCGGGGATCACAGATACGCAGTATTTT.

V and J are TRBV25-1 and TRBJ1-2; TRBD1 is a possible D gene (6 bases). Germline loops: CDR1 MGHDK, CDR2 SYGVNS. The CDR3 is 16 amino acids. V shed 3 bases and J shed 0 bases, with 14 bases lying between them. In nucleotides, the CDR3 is TGTGCCAGCAGTGACCTTGCGACAGGAGCTAACTATGGCTACACCTTC. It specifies CASSDLATGANYGYTF.

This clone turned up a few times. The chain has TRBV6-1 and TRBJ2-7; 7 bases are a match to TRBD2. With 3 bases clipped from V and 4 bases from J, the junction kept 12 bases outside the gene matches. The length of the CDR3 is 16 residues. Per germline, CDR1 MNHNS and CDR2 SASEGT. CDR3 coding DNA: TGTGCCAGCAGTGATACCTCGACTCGAGCGGGGTACGAGCAGTACTTC. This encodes CASSDTSTRAGYEQYF.

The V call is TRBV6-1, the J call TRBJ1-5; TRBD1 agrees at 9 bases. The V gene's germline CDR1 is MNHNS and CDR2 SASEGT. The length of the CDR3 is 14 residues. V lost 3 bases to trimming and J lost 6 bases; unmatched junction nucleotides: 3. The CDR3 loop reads CASSEGQGIQPQHF. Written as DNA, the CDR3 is TGTGCCAGCAGTGAGGGACAGGGTATTCAGCCCCAGCATTTT.

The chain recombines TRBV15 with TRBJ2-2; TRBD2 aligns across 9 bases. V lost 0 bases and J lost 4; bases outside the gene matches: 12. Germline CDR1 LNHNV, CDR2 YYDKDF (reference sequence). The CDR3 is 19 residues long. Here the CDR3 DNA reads TGTGCCACCAGCAGAGATTTAGTTTGGCTAGCGGGGACCACCGGGGAGCTGTTTTTT. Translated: CATSRDLVWLAGTTGELFF.

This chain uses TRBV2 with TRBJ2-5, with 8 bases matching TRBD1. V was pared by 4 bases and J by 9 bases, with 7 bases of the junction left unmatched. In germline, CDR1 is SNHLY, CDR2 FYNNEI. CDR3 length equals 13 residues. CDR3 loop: CASSVGQELAQYF. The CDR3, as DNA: TGTGCCAGCAGTGTGGGACAGGAGCTGGCCCAGTACTTC.

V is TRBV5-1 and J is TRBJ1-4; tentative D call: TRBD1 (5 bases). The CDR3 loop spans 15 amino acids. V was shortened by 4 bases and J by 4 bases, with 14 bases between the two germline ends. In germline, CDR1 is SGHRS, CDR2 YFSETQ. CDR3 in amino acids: CASSPRPGVNEKLFF. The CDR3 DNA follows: TGCGCCAGCAGCCCCCGCCCGGGGGTTAATGAAAAACTGTTTTTT. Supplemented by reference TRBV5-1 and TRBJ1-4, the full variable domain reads KAGVTQTPRYLIKTRGQQVTLSCSPISGHRSVSWYQQTPGQGLQFLFEYFSETQRNKGNFPGRFSGRQFSNSRSEMNVSTLELGDSALYLCASSPRPGVNEKLFFGSGTQLSVL.

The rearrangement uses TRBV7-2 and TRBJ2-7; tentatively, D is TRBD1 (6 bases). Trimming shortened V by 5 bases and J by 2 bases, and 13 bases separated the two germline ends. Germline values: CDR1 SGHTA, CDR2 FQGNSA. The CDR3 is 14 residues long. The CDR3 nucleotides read TGTGCCAGCAGCCAGACAGGTGTTGCCTACGAGCAGTACTTC. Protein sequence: CASSQTGVAYEQYF.

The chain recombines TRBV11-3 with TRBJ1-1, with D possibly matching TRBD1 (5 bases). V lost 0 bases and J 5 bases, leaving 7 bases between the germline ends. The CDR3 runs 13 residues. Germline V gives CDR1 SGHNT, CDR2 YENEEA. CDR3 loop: CASSLDGGTEAFF. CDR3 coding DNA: TGTGCCAGCAGCTTAGATGGGGGGACTGAAGCTTTCTTT.

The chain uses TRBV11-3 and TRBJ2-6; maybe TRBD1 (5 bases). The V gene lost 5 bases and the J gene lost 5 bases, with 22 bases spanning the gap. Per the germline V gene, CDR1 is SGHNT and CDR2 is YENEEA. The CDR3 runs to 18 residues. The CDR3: CASSGMCDLDSRANVLTF. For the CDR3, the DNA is TGTGCCAGCAGCGGGATGTGCGATCTCGACAGTCGGGCCAACGTCCTGACTTTC.

CDR3 coding DNA: TGTGCCAGCAGCCCAAGAACAGGGGTAACGTACGAGCAGTACTTC. Protein sequence: CASSPRTGVTYEQYF. V and J are TRBV14 and TRBJ2-7, with 7 bases lining up with TRBD1. The V gene end was trimmed by 4 bases and the J gene end by 4 bases; junction bases not matched to a gene: 10. Germline V gene data show CDR1 as SGHDN and CDR2 as FVKESK. The CDR3 covers 15 residues.

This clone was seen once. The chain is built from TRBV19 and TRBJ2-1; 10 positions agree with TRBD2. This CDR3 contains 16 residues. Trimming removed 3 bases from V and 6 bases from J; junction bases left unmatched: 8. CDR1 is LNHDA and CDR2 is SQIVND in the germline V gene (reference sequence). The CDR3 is CASSIGVLAGVNEQFF. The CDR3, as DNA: TGTGCCAGTAGTATTGGTGTCCTAGCGGGAGTCAATGAGCAGTTCTTC.

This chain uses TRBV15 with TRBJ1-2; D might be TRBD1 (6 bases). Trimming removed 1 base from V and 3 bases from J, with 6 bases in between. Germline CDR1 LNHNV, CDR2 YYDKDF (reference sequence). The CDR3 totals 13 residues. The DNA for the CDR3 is TGTGCCACCAGCAGAGGACAGGACTATGGCTACACCTTC. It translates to CATSRGQDYGYTF. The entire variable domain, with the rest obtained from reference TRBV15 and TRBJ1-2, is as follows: DAMVIQNPRYQVTQFGKPVTLSCSQTLNHNVMYWYQQKSSQAPKLLFHYYDKDFNNEADTPDNFQSRRPNTSFCFLDIRSPGLGDTAMYLCATSRGQDYGYTFGSGTRLTVV.

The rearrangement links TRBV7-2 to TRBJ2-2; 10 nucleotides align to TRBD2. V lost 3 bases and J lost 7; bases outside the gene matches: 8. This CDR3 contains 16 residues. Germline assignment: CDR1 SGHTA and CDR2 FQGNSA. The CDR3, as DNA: TGTGCCAGCAGCTTTAGCGGGAGGACCATCGGCGGGGAGCTGTTTTTT. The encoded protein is CASSFSGRTIGGELFF.

In nucleotides, the CDR3 is TGTGCCAGCAGTGAATACACTAGCGGGATCTCCTACAATGAGCAGTTCTTC. Encoded protein: CASSEYTSGISYNEQFF. This chain joins TRBV6-1 and TRBJ2-1; 10 bases line up with TRBD2. CDR1 MNHNS and CDR2 SASEGT come from the germline V gene. The CDR3 runs to 17 residues. V was clipped by 2 bases and J by 0 bases; unmatched bases: 4.

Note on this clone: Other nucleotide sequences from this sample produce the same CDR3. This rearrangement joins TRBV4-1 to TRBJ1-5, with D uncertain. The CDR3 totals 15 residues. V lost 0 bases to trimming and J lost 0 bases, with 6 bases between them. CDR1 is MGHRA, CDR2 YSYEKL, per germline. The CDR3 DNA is TGCGCCAGCAGCCAAGACAGGAATAGCAATCAGCCCCAGCATTTT. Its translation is CASSQDRNSNQPQHF.